The 16 T cell receptor beta chains reported below all come from one sample, sequenced in a study of T cells in Graves' hyperthyroidism and ophthalmopathy. Amplification targeted TCR beta CDR3 regions from RNA transcripts. HTBI primers drove first-round RT-PCR of the TCR CDR3. TCRdb re-called the multiplex PCR reads through MiXCR, storing one row per CDR3 protein. The profile shows some 760,000 distinct CDR3 sequences, approximately 14% of them singletons. Material: blood. All receptors derive from a woman aged 18-29 years with Graves' hyperthyroidism.

The chain couples TRBV6-6 to TRBJ2-1; D may be TRBD2 (5 bases). CDR1 is MNHNY and CDR2 is SVGAGI in the germline V gene (reference sequence). Trimming cost V 0 bases and J 11 bases, with 14 bases left between them. CDR3 size: 14 residues. Written as DNA, the CDR3 is TGTGCCAGCAGTTACTCGGTCACGGGAACTAAGCAGTTCTTC. This gives the protein CASSYSVTGTKQFF.

This clonotype has a count of ten or more. J is TRBJ1-4 and V is TRBV11-2, with D perhaps matching TRBD1 (6 bases). Trimming removed 1 base at V and 10 bases at J, with 13 bases between. This CDR3 comprises 14 residues. CDR1 is SGHAT, CDR2 FQNNGV, per germline. CDR3 nucleotide sequence: TGTGCCAGCAGCTTAGCGGGCGGAGGGGGAAAACTGTTTTTT. It specifies CASSLAGGGGKLFF.

This clonotype was recorded at least ten times. The chain carries TRBV7-2 and TRBJ2-3; the match to TRBD2 covers 8 bases. CDR3 length: 16 residues. CDR1 SGHTA and CDR2 FQGNSA come from the germline V gene. V was pared by 1 base and J by 4 bases, with 7 bases of the junction left unmatched. CDR3 region: CASSLEASGLADTQYF. Written as DNA, the CDR3 is TGTGCCAGCAGCTTAGAAGCTAGCGGGTTGGCAGATACGCAGTATTTT. The variable domain in full, completed from reference TRBV7-2 and TRBJ2-3, reads GAGVSQSPSNKVTEKGKDVELRCDPISGHTALYWYRQSLGQGLEFLIYFQGNSAPDKSGLPSDRFSAERTGGSVSTLTIQRTQQEDSAVYLCASSLEASGLADTQYFGPGTRLTVL.

The CDR3 DNA follows: TGCGCCAGCAGACCTATGGCGGGAGAAACCGGGGAGCTGTTTTTT. Translated, it gives CASRPMAGETGELFF. V is TRBV4-1 and J is TRBJ2-2, with 7 bases fitting TRBD2. V lost 6 bases and J lost 5; bases outside the gene matches: 9. The CDR3 runs 15 residues. Germline values: CDR1 MGHRA, CDR2 YSYEKL.

This clonotype came up many times. J is TRBJ1-6 and V is TRBV20-1, with no clear D. This CDR3 region has 14 residues. Germline CDR1 is DFQATT and CDR2 is SNEGSKA (reference sequence). V lost 4 bases to trimming and J lost 4 bases, with 11 bases between them. DNA of the CDR3: TGCAGTGCTATCCCGGGAACTTATAATTCACCCCTCCACTTT. Translation gives CSAIPGTYNSPLHF.

This chain links TRBV20-1 with TRBJ2-1; D is perhaps TRBD1 (6 bases). The CDR3 extends over 14 amino acids. Between the trimmed V and J ends, which lost 0 bases and 7 bases, there was a span of 13 bases. Germline assignment: CDR1 DFQATT and CDR2 SNEGSKA (reference sequence). CDR3 residues: CSARDPGQRNEQFF. CDR3 bases: TGCAGTGCTAGAGATCCTGGACAGCGGAATGAGCAGTTCTTC.

This clonotype appeared a few times. Mismatch with germline at one junction end may stem from a read error. This rearrangement joins TRBV10-3 to TRBJ1-3; 8 bases fit TRBD1. Germline V gives CDR1 ENHRY, CDR2 SYGVKD. The CDR3 has 17 residues. CDR3 nucleotide sequence: TGTGCCATCAGTGAGCCGGGACAGGCCTCCTCTGGAAACACCATATGTTTT. Protein sequence: CAISEPGQASSGNTICF.

In regard to this clonotype: This may come from a read error, since a much larger clone is one base off. The chain is built from TRBV25-1 and TRBJ2-7; D is tentatively TRBD1 or TRBD2 (5 bases each). The J call may be in error: the DNA end matches TRBJ2-1 better. The CDR3 is 14 residues long. From germline, CDR1 is MGHDK and CDR2 SYGVNS. The CDR3 DNA follows: TGTGCCAGCACCGGTCGTCAGGGTGACTACGAGCAGTTCTTC. Translating gives CASTGRQGDYEQFF.

The chain recombines TRBV11-3 with TRBJ1-1; 9 bases agree with TRBD1. Germline values: CDR1 SGHNT, CDR2 YENEEA. This CDR3 has 16 residues. Trimming at V came to 5 bases and at J to 4 bases, leaving 11 bases not matched to a gene. CDR3: CASSLTGGAGGTEAFF. In DNA form, the CDR3 reads TGTGCCAGCAGCCTTACAGGGGGCGCGGGCGGCACTGAAGCTTTCTTT. The whole variable domain, filled in from reference TRBV11-3 and TRBJ1-1, reads EAGVVQSPRYKIIEKKQPVAFWCNPISGHNTLYWYLQNLGQGPELLIRYENEEAVDDSQLPKDRFSAERLKGVDSTLKIQPAELGDSAVYLCASSLTGGAGGTEAFFGQGTRLTVV.

This clonotype came up many times. This chain links TRBV7-2 with TRBJ2-1; the D gene is possibly TRBD2 (5 bases). V shed 5 bases and J shed 6 bases, with 17 bases lying between them. Germline values: CDR1 SGHTA, CDR2 FQGNSA. The length of the CDR3 is 15 residues. In DNA, the CDR3 is TGTGCCAGCAGCCCTTCCGGGCCCAGCGGCAATGAGCAGTTCTTC. It yields the protein CASSPSGPSGNEQFF.

This clonotype occurred many times. This chain links TRBV2 with TRBJ1-4; D unclear. Germline V gene sequence: CDR1 SNHLY, CDR2 FYNNEI. V lost 1 base, J lost 1 base, and 4 bases lay in between. The CDR3 sequence is 14 residues long. The CDR3 DNA follows: TGTGCCAGCAGTGAAGGGGGAACTAATGAAAAACTGTTTTTT. Translated: CASSEGGTNEKLFF.

The chain joins TRBV19 to TRBJ2-1; the match to TRBD1 covers 9 bases. This CDR3 spans 15 amino acids. Germline V gene data show CDR1 as LNHDA and CDR2 as SQIVND (reference sequence). Unmatched junction bases numbered 7, after V lost 6 bases and J lost 4 bases. The CDR3 DNA is TGTGCCAGTAGCGACGGGACAGGGTTTTACAATGAGCAGTTCTTC. It specifies CASSDGTGFYNEQFF.

Only a few counts were recorded for this clonotype. The V and J genes are TRBV4-1 and TRBJ2-1, with 10 bases fitting TRBD2. J lost 7 bases, V lost 1 base, and 7 bases had no gene match. The CDR3 covers 16 residues. From germline, CDR1 is MGHRA and CDR2 YSYEKL. The CDR3 sequence is CASSQAGTSVSNEQFF. For the CDR3, the DNA is TGCGCCAGCAGCCAAGCGGGGACTAGCGTCTCAAATGAGCAGTTCTTC.

The V and J genes are TRBV20-1 and TRBJ2-1; 9 bases align to TRBD2. Trimming cost V 5 bases and J 9 bases; bases outside gene matches: 5. Per the germline V gene, CDR1 is DFQATT and CDR2 is SNEGSKA (reference sequence). The CDR3 extends over 12 amino acids. CDR3 in amino acids: CSACSGSTEQFF. The CDR3 region has the DNA TGCAGTGCTTGTAGCGGGAGTACTGAGCAGTTCTTC.

This clonotype has just a few counts. The chain combines TRBV20-1 with TRBJ1-4; D is ambiguous. Looked up from germline, CDR1 is DFQATT and CDR2 is SNEGSKA (reference sequence). V shed 5 bases and J shed 8 bases, with 15 bases lying between them. The CDR3 length is 13 residues. In DNA form, the CDR3 reads TGCAGTGCTTGGGGTTCTCTCTACGAAAAACTGTTTTTT. Translation: CSAWGSLYEKLFF.

This clonotype occurred many times. This chain connects TRBV6-1 to TRBJ1-5; 9 bases align to TRBD1. The CDR3 covers 16 residues. The J segment lost 0 bases and the V segment lost 8 bases, leaving 8 bases of the junction unmatched. Germline assignment: CDR1 MNHNS and CDR2 SASEGT. The CDR3, as DNA: TGTGCCAGCGGTGGACAGGGGTTCTATAGCAATCAGCCCCAGCATTTT. Its translation is CASGGQGFYSNQPQHF.